Below, 4 T cell receptor beta chains from the same sample are listed, as sequenced in a study of Ad26.COV2.S vaccination and SARS-CoV-2 variants. Using immunoSEQ multiplex PCR, the repertoire was profiled, and TCRdb retains in-frame clones only, with some absent. Found here are fewer than 800,000 clones, roughly 90% of them singletons; the top ten hold 1.5%. As for treatment: roughly 18 received Ad26.COV2.S at low or high dose, single or two shots; 5 received placebo; per-sample allocation not given. The investigators took samples on day 63 after the first vaccine or placebo injection. The sequenced sample was peripheral blood, obtained in a trial of Ad26.COV2.S vaccine versus placebo. These receptors were taken from a person aged 18 to 65 who received the Ad26.COV2.S COVID-19 vaccine or a placebo.

J is TRBJ1-2 and V is TRBV11-2; maybe TRBD1 (5 bases). The CDR3 has 13 amino acids. Germline CDR1 and CDR2: SGHAT and FQNNGV. The V gene lost 3 bases and the J gene lost 4 bases, with 9 bases spanning the gap. For the CDR3, the DNA is TGTGCCAGCAGCTTCCGGGGCAGCTATGGCTACACCTTC. Protein product: CASSFRGSYGYTF.

This chain joins TRBV5-1 and TRBJ2-5; 7 positions match TRBD1. Germline assignment: CDR1 SGHRS and CDR2 YFSETQ. CDR3 length equals 14 residues. The trim removed 4 bases at V and 5 bases at J, leaving 8 bases unmatched. CDR3 DNA: TGCGCCAGCAGCCTGGGACAGTCTTCGGAGACCCAGTACTTC. It encodes CASSLGQSSETQYF.

The chain recombines TRBV9 with TRBJ1-5, with D perhaps TRBD1 (5 bases). V lost 4 bases and J lost 4, with 9 bases in between. Germline values: CDR1 SGDLS, CDR2 YYNGEE. This CDR3 has 13 amino acids. The CDR3 DNA sequence: TGTGCCAGCAGCTCGACAGAAAATCAGCCCCAGCATTTT. Encoded protein: CASSSTENQPQHF.

The chain uses TRBV24-1 and TRBJ2-3; D gene ambiguous. CDR1 and CDR2 from the germline V gene are KGHDR and SFDVKD. CDR3 length: 13 amino acids. The ends were cut back, 2 bases at V and 6 bases at J, with 8 bases in the middle. CDR3 nucleotide sequence: TGTGCCACCAGTGATTCGCCATTGGATACGCAGTATTTT. Its translation: CATSDSPLDTQYF.